Listed here are 5 T cell receptor beta chains from one sample, sequenced in a study of blood T cell repertoires in COVID-19. Libraries were prepared by immunoSEQ multiplex PCR; TCRdb keeps only in-frame clonotypes and omits some of them. There are about 130,000 clones in the sample; about 86% occur only once, and around 17% lies in the top ten. Sequencing was carried out using peripheral blood. The receptors derive from a woman aged 50 to 60 who had recovered from COVID-19.

The chain combines TRBV6-6 with TRBJ1-3, with unresolved D. The germline V gene has CDR1 MNHNY and CDR2 SVGAGI (reference sequence). V lost 7 bases, J lost 0 bases, and 13 bases lay in between. The CDR3 runs 15 residues. CDR3 region: CASTPLGASGNTIYF. The DNA for the CDR3 is TGTGCCAGCACTCCCTTGGGAGCCTCTGGAAACACCATATATTTT.

The V and J genes are TRBV25-1 and TRBJ2-1; 7 nucleotides match TRBD2. V lost 3 bases to trimming and J lost 6 bases; unmatched junction nucleotides: 5. Per the germline V gene, CDR1 is MGHDK and CDR2 is SYGVNS. CDR3 length: 14 amino acids. CDR3 sequence: CASSDSGGSNEQFF. The CDR3, as DNA: TGTGCCAGCAGTGATTCGGGAGGAAGCAATGAGCAGTTCTTC.

This chain uses TRBV7-9 with TRBJ2-7, with 8 bases lining up with TRBD1. CDR3 length equals 14 residues. V shed 4 bases and J 6 bases; nucleotides not matched to a gene: 8. Per germline, CDR1 SEHNR and CDR2 FQNEAQ (reference sequence). The CDR3, as DNA: TGTGCCAGCAGCTGGGAAACAGGGGGTGGCGAGCAGTACTTC. Translation: CASSWETGGGEQYF.

The CDR3 DNA follows: TGCGCCAGCAGCCAAGGACAGGGGGCCGGGTTGAATGGCTACACCTTC. This encodes CASSQGQGAGLNGYTF. The V call is TRBV4-3, the J call TRBJ1-2; 10 nucleotides agree with TRBD1. The CDR3 totals 16 residues. V was pared by 1 base and J by 6 bases, with 8 bases of the junction left unmatched. The germline V gene has CDR1 LGHNA and CDR2 YSLEER.

The chain has TRBV29-1 and TRBJ2-1; 7 bases are a match to TRBD2. Germline-derived CDR1 and CDR2 are SQVTM and ANQGSEA. CDR3 length: 14 residues. With 4 bases clipped from V and 3 bases from J, the junction kept 6 bases outside the gene matches. The CDR3 bases are TGCAGCGTTGCCGCTAGCGGATTCTACAATGAGCAGTTCTTC. Protein sequence: CSVAASGFYNEQFF.